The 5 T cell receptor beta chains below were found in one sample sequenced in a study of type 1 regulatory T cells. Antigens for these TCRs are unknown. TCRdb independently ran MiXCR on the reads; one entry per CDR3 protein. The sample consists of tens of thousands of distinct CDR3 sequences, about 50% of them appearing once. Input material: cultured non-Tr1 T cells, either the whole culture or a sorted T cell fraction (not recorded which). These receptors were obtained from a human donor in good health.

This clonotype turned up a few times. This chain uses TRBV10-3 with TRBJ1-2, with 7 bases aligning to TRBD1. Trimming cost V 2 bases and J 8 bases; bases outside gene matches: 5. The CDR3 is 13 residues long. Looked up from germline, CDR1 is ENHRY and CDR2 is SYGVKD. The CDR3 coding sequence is TGTGCCATCAGTGAGCAGGGGGAGCTCGGCTACACCTTC. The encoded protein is CAISEQGELGYTF.

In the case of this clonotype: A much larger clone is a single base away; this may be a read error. CDR3 in amino acids: CASGRPTGLETQYF. The CDR3 nucleotides are TGTGCCAGCGGCCGCCCGACAGGCTTAGAGACCCAGTACTTC. This rearrangement joins TRBV7-2 to TRBJ2-5; D may be TRBD1 (6 bases). Germline V gene data show CDR1 as SGHTA and CDR2 as FQGNSA. This CDR3 spans 14 amino acids. V dropped 8 bases and J dropped 4 bases, with 17 bases sitting between them.

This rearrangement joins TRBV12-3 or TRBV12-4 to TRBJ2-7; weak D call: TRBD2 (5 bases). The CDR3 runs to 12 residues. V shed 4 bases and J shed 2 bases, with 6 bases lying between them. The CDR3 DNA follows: TGTGCCAGCAGTTACGGGACCTACGAGCAGTACTTC. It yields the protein CASSYGTYEQYF.

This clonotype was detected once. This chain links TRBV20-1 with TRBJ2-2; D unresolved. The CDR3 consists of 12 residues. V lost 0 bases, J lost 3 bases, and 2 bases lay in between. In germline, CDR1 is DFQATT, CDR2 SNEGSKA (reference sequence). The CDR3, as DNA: TGCAGTGCTAGAGAAGACACCGGGGAGCTGTTTTTT. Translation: CSAREDTGELFF.

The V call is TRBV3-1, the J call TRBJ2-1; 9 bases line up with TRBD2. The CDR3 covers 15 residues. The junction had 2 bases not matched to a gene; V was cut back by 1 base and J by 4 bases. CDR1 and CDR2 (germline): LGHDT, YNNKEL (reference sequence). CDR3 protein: CASSQGGGEYNEQFF. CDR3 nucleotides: TGTGCCAGCAGCCAAGGCGGGGGGGAGTACAATGAGCAGTTCTTC.